The source of this TCR beta chain is a study of identical twins. Regarding the study as a whole: Within twin pairs, the out-of-frame alpha sequences they shared showed excess low generation probability. The study found weaker excess twin sharing in beta out-of-frame sequences.

This clonotype was counted once. Its antigen remains unidentified. A much more abundant neighbour one base away suggests this may be a read error. cDNA carried unique molecular identifiers, and a universal primer site was added by template switching. TCRdb reanalysed the 5' RACE reads using MiXCR and keeps one entry per CDR3 protein. The sample carries 1.5 million to 2 million distinct CDR3 sequences, roughly a third recorded once. The CDR3 spans 12 residues. Germline assignment: CDR1 SQVTM and CDR2 ANQGSEA. The sequence came from a newborn girl in good health. The J gene is TRBJ1-2, the V gene TRBV29-1; D is undetermined. Sequenced input: cord blood. The DNA for the CDR3 is TGCTGCGTTGTAGACTATAACTATGGCTACACCTTC. The encoded protein is CCVVDYNYGYTF. The variable domain in full, completed from reference TRBV29-1 and TRBJ1-2, reads SAVISQKPSRDICQRGTSLTIQCQVDSQVTMMFWYRQQPGQSLTLIATANQGSEATYESGFVIDKFPISRPNLTFSTLTVSNMSPEDSSIYLCCVVDYNYGYTFGSGTRLTVV.